This T cell receptor (beta chain) was sequenced during a study of blood T cell repertoires in COVID-19. This table comes from immunoSEQ multiplex PCR, and its TCRdb copy is limited to in-frame clones, with some not included. The sample includes about 480,000 clones, over 75% of them seen just once. Trimming took off 7 bases at V and 5 bases at J, with 8 bases between the two ends. This CDR3 region has 11 residues. Germline lookup yields CDR1 SQVTM and CDR2 ANQGSEA. This sequence joins TRBV29-1 and TRBJ2-2; D unclear. The clonotype originates from a woman in her thirties or forties who had recovered from COVID-19. Material: PBMCs or T cells enriched from blood (not recorded which). The CDR3 DNA is TGCAGCGCCTCTAGAACCGGGGAGCTGTTTTTT. Protein sequence: CSASRTGELFF.